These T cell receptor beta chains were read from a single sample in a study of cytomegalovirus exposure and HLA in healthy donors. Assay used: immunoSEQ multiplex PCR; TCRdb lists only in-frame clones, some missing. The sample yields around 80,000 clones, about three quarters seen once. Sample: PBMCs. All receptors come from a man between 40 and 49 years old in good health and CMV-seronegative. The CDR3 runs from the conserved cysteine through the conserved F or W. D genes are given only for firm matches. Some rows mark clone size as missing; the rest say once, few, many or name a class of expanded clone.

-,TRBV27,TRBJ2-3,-,TGTGCCAGCAGTCGCACTGTCGATACGCAGTATTTT,CASSRTVDTQYF
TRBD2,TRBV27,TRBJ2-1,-,TGTGCCAGCGACCAACTAGCGGGAGGACTTAGGACGGGCAATGAGCAGTTCTTC,CASDQLAGGLRTGNEQFF
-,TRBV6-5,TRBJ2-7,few,TGTGCCAGCAGGGACAATATCAACTCCTACGAGCAGTACTTC,CASRDNINSYEQYF
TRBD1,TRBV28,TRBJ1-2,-,TGTGCCAGCAATTACAGGGGGCAGGACTATGGCTACACCTTC,CASNYRGQDYGYTF
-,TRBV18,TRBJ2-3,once,TGTGCCAGCTCACCATTGCCACACACAGATACGCAGTATTTT,CASSPLPHTDTQYF
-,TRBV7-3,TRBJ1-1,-,TGTGCCAGCAGCGATACAGGGCCGGAGTTGGGCACTGAAGCTTTCTTT,CASSDTGPELGTEAFF
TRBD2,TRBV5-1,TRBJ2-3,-,TGCGCCAGCAGCCCTACTAGCGGCCTGAAAGATACGCAGTATTTT,CASSPTSGLKDTQYF
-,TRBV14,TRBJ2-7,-,TGTGCCAGCAGCCAAGATTCTAGGTATACCTACGAGCAGTACTTC,CASSQDSRYTYEQYF
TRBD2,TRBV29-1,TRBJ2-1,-,TGCAGCGTTGAAGGCATCTCTGGGACTAGCGGGAGGGAGAGCTCCTACAATGAGCAGTTCTTC,CSVEGISGTSGRESSYNEQFF
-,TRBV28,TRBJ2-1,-,TGTGCCAGCAGTGAGACAGGCGAGCAGTTCTTC,CASSETGEQFF
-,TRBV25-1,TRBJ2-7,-,TGTGCCAGCAGTGAAGTCCACACACCCTACGAGCAGTACTTC,CASSEVHTPYEQYF
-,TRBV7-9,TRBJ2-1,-,TGTGCCAGCAGCCCGGGGAGCGGCCTCTACAATGAGCAGTTCTTC,CASSPGSGLYNEQFF
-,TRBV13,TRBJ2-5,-,TGTGCCAGCAGCTTTAGGGCGGGACTGGAGACCCAGTACTTC,CASSFRAGLETQYF
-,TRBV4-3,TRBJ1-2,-,TGCGCCAGCAGCCAAGATAGTAGTGGAGGGTACTATGGCTACACCTTC,CASSQDSSGGYYGYTF
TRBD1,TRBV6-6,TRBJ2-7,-,TGTGCCAGCAGCCGGGACAGAGAGCAGTACTTC,CASSRDREQYF
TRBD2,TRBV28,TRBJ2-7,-,TGTGCCAGCAAAATGGGAGGGAGTTTCTACGAGCAGTACTTC,CASKMGGSFYEQYF
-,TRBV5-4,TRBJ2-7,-,TGTGCCAGCAGTCCTGCAATGGGCGATAGCTCCTACGAGCAGTACTTC,CASSPAMGDSSYEQYF
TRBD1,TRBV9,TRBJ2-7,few,TGTGCCAGCAGCCCGGCCGGGACAGTCTCCTACGAGCAGTACTTC,CASSPAGTVSYEQYF
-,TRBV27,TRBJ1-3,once,TGTGCCAGCAAAAACAGGACCTCTGGAAACACCATATATTTT,CASKNRTSGNTIYF
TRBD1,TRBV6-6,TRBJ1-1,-,TGTGCCAGCACAGGACAGGGGATCACTGAAGCTTTCTTT,CASTGQGITEAFF
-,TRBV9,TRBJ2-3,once,TGTGCCAGCAGCGTAAACTCGGTCACAGATACGCAGTATTTT,CASSVNSVTDTQYF
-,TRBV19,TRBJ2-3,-,TGTGCCAGTAGCCCTACTCGCACAGATACGCAGTATTTT,CASSPTRTDTQYF
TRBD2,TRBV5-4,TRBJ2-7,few,TGTGCCAGCAGCCTCGCTAGCGGAAGCTCCTACGAGCAGTACTTC,CASSLASGSSYEQYF
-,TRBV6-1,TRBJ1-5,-,TGTGCCAGCACACGGGATAGCAATCAGCCCCAGCATTTT,CASTRDSNQPQHF
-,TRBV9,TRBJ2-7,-,TGTGCCAGCAGCGTAGCGGAAGGGGGCTACGAGCAGTACTTC,CASSVAEGGYEQYF
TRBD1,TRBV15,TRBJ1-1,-,TGTGCCACCAGCAGAAGTCCCGGGACAGGGAGATTGAGTCTCTTT,CATSRSPGTGRLSLF
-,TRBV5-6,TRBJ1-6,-,TGTGCCAGCAGCTCGCCTCGGGGGACGGTGAGCTATAATTCACCCCTCCACTTT,CASSSPRGTVSYNSPLHF
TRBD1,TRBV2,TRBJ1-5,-,TGTGCCAGCAACCCAGGGGGTGGAGCTAGCAATCAGCCCCAGCATTTT,CASNPGGGASNQPQHF
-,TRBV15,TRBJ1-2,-,TGTGCCACCAGCAGCGTTAGGGGGGGATCCAACTATGGCTACACCTTC,CATSSVRGGSNYGYTF
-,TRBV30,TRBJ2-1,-,TGTGCCTGGAGCGCAGGGATAGGGCGCGGAACTGGGGAGCAGTTCTTC,CAWSAGIGRGTGEQFF
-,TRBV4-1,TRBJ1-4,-,TGCGCCAGCAGCCAGCGTCCTCCAGGGGATGGGGAAAAACTGTTTTTT,CASSQRPPGDGEKLFF
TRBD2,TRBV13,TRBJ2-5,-,TGTGCCAGCAGTGTCGGGACTAGCGGTCAGGAGACCCAGTACTTC,CASSVGTSGQETQYF
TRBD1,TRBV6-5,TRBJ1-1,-,TGTGCCAGCAGCCGAGGGACAGGGAAGAACACTGAAGCTTTCTTT,CASSRGTGKNTEAFF
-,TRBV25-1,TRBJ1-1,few,TGTGCCAGCAGTTCCCGGAACACTGAAGCTTTCTTT,CASSSRNTEAFF
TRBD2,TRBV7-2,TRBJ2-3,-,TGTGCCAGCAGCGTCGGGACTAGCGGGAGTACAGATACGCAGTATTTT,CASSVGTSGSTDTQYF
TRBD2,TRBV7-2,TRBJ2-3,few,TGTGCCAGCAGCTTAGACGGGAGGGAGGTAGATACGCAGTATTTT,CASSLDGREVDTQYF
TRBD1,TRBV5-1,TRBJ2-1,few,TGCGCCAGCAGCTCCGGACAGGGGTCCTACAATGAGCAGTTCTTC,CASSSGQGSYNEQFF
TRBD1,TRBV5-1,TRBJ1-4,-,TGCGCCAGCAGCGCGGCCGGGACAGGGAATGAAAAACTGTTTTTT,CASSAAGTGNEKLFF
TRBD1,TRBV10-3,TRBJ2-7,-,TGTGCCATCAGTGCTTCTCCGGGACAGGGGTTGTACGAGCAGTACTTC,CAISASPGQGLYEQYF
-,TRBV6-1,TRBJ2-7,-,TGTGCCAGCAGTCGGGTTTACGCACGCTACGAGCAGTACTTC,CASSRVYARYEQYF
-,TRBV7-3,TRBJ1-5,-,TGTGCCAGCAGCTGTTTTGGAGGGACTCGCAATCAGCCCCAGCATTTT,CASSCFGGTRNQPQHF